Listed here are 14 T cell receptor beta chains from one sample, sequenced in a study of T cell repertoires in cytomegalovirus infection. MiXCR, applied by TCRdb to the reads, yields one record per CDR3 protein. The repertoire holds nearly 450,000 distinct CDR3 sequences, with approximately 33% as singletons. Sequencing input: PBMCs. All receptors come from a human donor in good health (CMV status not recorded). Some clones in this sample may be carry-over from other donors' samples.

The chain joins TRBV5-6 to TRBJ2-4; TRBD1 agrees at 7 bases. The V and J ends lost 4 bases and 5 bases, in that order; junction bases with no gene match: 6. The length of the CDR3 is 14 residues. Germline values: CDR1 SGHDT, CDR2 YYEEEE. CDR3 nucleotide sequence: TGTGCCAGCAGCCTATACAGGGGTGAAAACATTCAGTACTTC. It translates to CASSLYRGENIQYF.

The sample holds many counts of this clonotype. The chain couples TRBV7-6 to TRBJ2-1, with 7 positions matching TRBD2. V shed 11 bases, J shed 1 base, and the junction held 29 bases outside the gene matches. In germline, CDR1 is SGHVS, CDR2 FNYEAQ. The CDR3 contains 21 residues. DNA of the CDR3: TGTGCCCTCTCGGGGCTTCGTTCACTAGCGTCGGACCCGTATTCCTACAATGAGCAGTTCTTC. Protein sequence: CALSGLRSLASDPYSYNEQFF.

This clonotype was observed once. The chain uses TRBV7-6 and TRBJ1-1, with D tentatively TRBD1 (5 bases). V lost 11 bases to trimming and J lost 1 base, with 23 bases between them. The germline V gene encodes CDR1 SGHVS and CDR2 FNYEAQ. The CDR3 extends over 16 amino acids. This CDR3 is CAGGPNPGRANTEAFF. The CDR3 nucleotides read TGTGCCGGCGGCCCAAACCCTGGCAGGGCGAACACTGAAGCTTTCTTT.

This clonotype was detected a few times. V is TRBV7-8 and J is TRBJ2-7, with TRBD1 matching 10 bases. The V gene end was trimmed by 5 bases and the J gene end by 5 bases; junction bases not matched to a gene: 9. The CDR3 covers 15 residues. Germline values: CDR1 SGHVS, CDR2 FQNEAQ. The CDR3 sequence is CASSPGTGEIDEQYF. CDR3 in DNA: TGTGCCAGCAGCCCAGGGACAGGGGAAATCGACGAGCAGTACTTC.

About this clonotype: A much larger clonotype is one base distant, so this may be a read error. The V and J genes are TRBV11-2 and TRBJ2-3, with no clear D. The CDR3 length is 16 residues. V lost 5 bases, J lost 1 base, and 16 bases lay in between. The germline V gene has CDR1 SGHAT and CDR2 FQNNGV. The CDR3 DNA follows: TGTGCCAGCAGCCGATACAAGGTTGGTGGCACAGATACGCAGTATTTT. It encodes CASSRYKVGGTDTQYF.

The chain is built from TRBV28 and TRBJ2-4; 8 bases match TRBD1. CDR3 length equals 15 residues. V shed 6 bases, J shed 5 bases, and the junction held 9 bases outside the gene matches. The germline CDR1 and CDR2 sequences are MDHEN and SYDVKM. The CDR3 here is CASSGEGQGENIQYF. The CDR3 DNA follows: TGTGCCAGCAGCGGGGAAGGACAGGGCGAAAACATTCAGTACTTC.

A few counts support this clonotype. This chain connects TRBV3-1 to TRBJ2-1, with 8 bases lining up with TRBD2. The CDR3 length is 15 residues. Germline V gene sequence: CDR1 LGHDT, CDR2 YNNKEL (reference sequence). Trimming at V came to 2 bases and at J to 5 bases, leaving 5 bases not matched to a gene. The CDR3 DNA follows: TGTGCCAGCAGCCAACGGCGGGGGGCTCACAATGAGCAGTTCTTC. Translation: CASSQRRGAHNEQFF.

This clonotype was seen at least ten times. The chain employs TRBV6-6 and TRBJ2-3; D not certain. The CDR3 spans 12 residues. Germline V gives CDR1 MNHNY, CDR2 SVGAGI (reference sequence). The V end lost 2 bases, the J end lost 6 bases, and 6 bases lay between the germline ends. The CDR3 bases are TGTGCCAGCAGTTACGGCTATGATACGCAGTATTTT. This translates into CASSYGYDTQYF.

This clonotype was found many times. This sequence joins TRBV7-6 and TRBJ2-1; possibly TRBD2 for D (5 bases). The CDR3 is 13 amino acids. Germline CDR1 is SGHVS and CDR2 is FNYEAQ. V shed 6 bases and J shed 4 bases, with 10 bases lying between them. CDR3 in DNA: TGTGCCAGCAGTTTGACTAATTACAATGAGCAGTTCTTC. It encodes CASSLTNYNEQFF.

V and J are TRBV12-3 or TRBV12-4 and TRBJ2-1, with 11 bases lining up with TRBD2. The CDR3 covers 14 residues. Trimming removed 6 bases from V and 3 bases from J; junction bases left unmatched: 1. DNA of the CDR3: TGTGCCAGCAGGCTAGCGGGGGGCTACAATGAGCAGTTCTTC. Protein: CASRLAGGYNEQFF.

Only a few counts were recorded for this clonotype. This chain joins TRBV5-4 and TRBJ2-3, with 10 bases identical to TRBD2. CDR1 is SGHNT, CDR2 YYREEE, per germline (reference sequence). Unmatched junction bases numbered 10, after V lost 3 bases and J lost 0 bases. This CDR3 contains 18 residues. The CDR3 DNA follows: TGTGCCAGCAGCTCAACCCCTGTAGCGGGGGGTAGCACAGATACGCAGTATTTT. This translates into CASSSTPVAGGSTDTQYF.

This chain connects TRBV6-6 to TRBJ2-5, with TRBD2 matching over 14 bases. Losses at the gene ends were 2 bases for V and 4 bases for J; bases not matched to a gene: 3. The CDR3 covers 16 residues. Germline V CDR1 and CDR2: MNHNY, SVGAGI (reference sequence). The CDR3 nucleotides read TGTGCCAGCAGTTACCCAGGACTAGCGGGGGGAGAGACCCAGTACTTC. The encoded protein is CASSYPGLAGGETQYF.

The chain couples TRBV5-4 to TRBJ1-2; TRBD1 might be the D (5 bases). Germline CDR1 SGHNT, CDR2 YYREEE (reference sequence). CDR3 length equals 14 residues. The V and J ends lost 7 bases and 2 bases respectively, with 15 bases between them. CDR3 DNA sequence: TGTGCCAGCCGCCTTGTGGGGCAAAACTATGGCTACACCTTC. Translating it yields CASRLVGQNYGYTF.

This clonotype was found a few times. This chain uses TRBV15 with TRBJ2-3; D is ambiguous. This CDR3 spans 12 amino acids. Per germline, CDR1 LNHNV and CDR2 YYDKDF (reference sequence). Trimming shortened V by 4 bases and J by 4 bases, and 6 bases separated the two germline ends. The CDR3, as DNA: TGTGCCACCAGCAATTACGCAGATACGCAGTATTTT. Its translation is CATSNYADTQYF.